This T cell receptor (beta chain) was profiled in a study of blood T cell repertoires in COVID-19. Original analysis: Scientists estimated how many nucleated cells there were by amplifying reference gene primers. Profiled with immunoSEQ multiplex PCR; TCRdb holds only in-frame clones, not every one. V, J and clone size were drawn from that table, and D and trimming were deduced from the DNA. The repertoire holds about 400,000 clones, with around 90% as singletons. Enrolled through a virtual design, the participants were between roughly 18 and 90 years of age and came from under 25 US areas. Deletions cut 2 bases from V and 5 bases from J, with 12 bases between. Germline V gives CDR1 SNHLY, CDR2 FYNNEI. There are 14 residues in the CDR3.

The chain has TRBV2 and TRBJ1-1; D possibly corresponds to TRBD1 (5 bases). Sequencing was done on a sample of PBMCs or T cells enriched from blood (not recorded which). This clonotype originated in a woman aged 40 to 50 with acute COVID-19. CDR3 amino acids: CASSELTGGTEAFF. As DNA, the CDR3 is TGTGCCAGCAGTGAACTGACCGGGGGAACTGAAGCTTTCTTT.